The rows below give T cell receptor beta chains drawn from one sample of a study of blood T cell repertoires in COVID-19. Clones were read by immunoSEQ multiplex PCR, and TCRdb kept only the in-frame ones, dropping some. This sample has hundreds of thousands of clones, with approximately 89% found just once. The sequenced material came from PBMCs or T cells enriched from blood (not recorded which). All receptors come from a woman under 40 who had recovered from COVID-19. Each CDR3 is given with its conserved first and last residue. Each record gives: D gene, clone size, V gene, J gene, CDR3 DNA, CDR3 protein. A D gene is named only where the DNA matches it firmly. Size is stated for part of the rows, as once, few or many counts, or as a class when the clone is expanded.

d_gene: TRBD1
abundance: .
v_gene: TRBV28
j_gene: TRBJ1-1
CDR3nt: TGTGCCAGCAGGCCTAAAGACAGGGCTGAAGCTTTCTTT
CDR3aa: CASRPKDRAEAFF

d_gene: .
abundance: .
v_gene: TRBV7-3
j_gene: TRBJ2-2
CDR3nt: TGTGCCAGCGGGCCAACGAACACCGGGGAGCTGTTTTTT
CDR3aa: CASGPTNTGELFF

d_gene: .
abundance: .
v_gene: TRBV5-4
j_gene: TRBJ2-7
CDR3nt: TGTGCCAGCAGCTTGTCTAGCGTCTACGAGCAGTACTTC
CDR3aa: CASSLSSVYEQYF

d_gene: .
abundance: .
v_gene: TRBV6-4
j_gene: TRBJ2-3
CDR3nt: TGTGCCAGCAGTGAAACCGCCGGGGAGAGCACAGATACGCAGTATTTT
CDR3aa: CASSETAGESTDTQYF

d_gene: .
abundance: .
v_gene: TRBV18
j_gene: TRBJ1-1
CDR3nt: TGTGCCAGCTCACCAATATACAGCACCCAGACTGAAGCTTTCTTT
CDR3aa: CASSPIYSTQTEAFF

d_gene: TRBD2
abundance: .
v_gene: TRBV7-9
j_gene: TRBJ2-2
CDR3nt: TGTGCCAGCAGCTTATCGGGGGGGCTGTTTTTT
CDR3aa: CASSLSGGLFF

d_gene: .
abundance: .
v_gene: TRBV2
j_gene: TRBJ1-5
CDR3nt: TGTGCCAGCGTCAGGGGTTTTCGGAATCAGCCCCAGCATTTT
CDR3aa: CASVRGFRNQPQHF

d_gene: .
abundance: .
v_gene: TRBV5-1
j_gene: TRBJ1-5
CDR3nt: TGCGCCAGCAGTCTTGACACGACAGTGTGGCCCCAGCATTTT
CDR3aa: CASSLDTTVWPQHF

d_gene: .
abundance: once
v_gene: TRBV7-6
j_gene: TRBJ2-3
CDR3nt: TGTGCCAGCGGGGCGGATACGCAGTATTTT
CDR3aa: CASGADTQYF

d_gene: TRBD2
abundance: .
v_gene: TRBV7-2
j_gene: TRBJ2-2
CDR3nt: TGTGCCAGCAGCTTATTTGGGACTAGAAACACCGGGGAGCTGTTTTTT
CDR3aa: CASSLFGTRNTGELFF

d_gene: .
abundance: .
v_gene: TRBV10-1
j_gene: TRBJ2-2
CDR3nt: TGCGCCAGCAGCTTGGCCGGGACTCAGAACACCGGGGAGCTGTTTTTT
CDR3aa: CASSLAGTQNTGELFF

d_gene: TRBD1
abundance: once
v_gene: TRBV19
j_gene: TRBJ2-7
CDR3nt: TGTGCCAGTAGTAGACCGGGACAGGGGATACACGAGCAGTACTTC
CDR3aa: CASSRPGQGIHEQYF

d_gene: .
abundance: .
v_gene: TRBV5-1
j_gene: TRBJ2-5
CDR3nt: TGCGCCAGCAGCCCCGGGGGCTTAGCGGGTAGACAAGAGACCCAGTACTTC
CDR3aa: CASSPGGLAGRQETQYF

d_gene: .
abundance: .
v_gene: TRBV4-1
j_gene: TRBJ2-3
CDR3nt: TGCGCCAGCAGCCAAGATACTCCTCTAGTATTGGCAGATACGCAGTATTTT
CDR3aa: CASSQDTPLVLADTQYF

d_gene: TRBD1
abundance: .
v_gene: TRBV28
j_gene: TRBJ1-6
CDR3nt: TGTGCCGCCACTGGGGACAGGCCTAATTCACCCCTCCACTTT
CDR3aa: CAATGDRPNSPLHF

d_gene: .
abundance: .
v_gene: TRBV29-1
j_gene: TRBJ2-5
CDR3nt: TGCAGCGCCAGAGTCCCAGGGGAGACCCAGTACTTC
CDR3aa: CSARVPGETQYF

d_gene: .
abundance: .
v_gene: TRBV25-1
j_gene: TRBJ2-7
CDR3nt: TGTGCCAGCAGTCCCCCCGACAGGGAGGCCTACAGCGAGCAGTACTTC
CDR3aa: CASSPPDREAYSEQYF

d_gene: TRBD2
abundance: .
v_gene: TRBV27
j_gene: TRBJ2-3
CDR3nt: TGTGCCAGCAGTTCCCGAGGACTAGCGGCTAGCACAGATACGCAGTATTTT
CDR3aa: CASSSRGLAASTDTQYF

d_gene: .
abundance: .
v_gene: TRBV27
j_gene: TRBJ1-2
CDR3nt: TGTGCCAGCAGAGTATCTCGAGGCTATGGCTACACCTTC
CDR3aa: CASRVSRGYGYTF

d_gene: .
abundance: .
v_gene: TRBV3-1/TRBV3-2
j_gene: TRBJ2-2
CDR3nt: TGTGCCAGCAGCCCGCTTCTAAACACCGGGGAGCTGTTTTTT
CDR3aa: CASSPLLNTGELFF